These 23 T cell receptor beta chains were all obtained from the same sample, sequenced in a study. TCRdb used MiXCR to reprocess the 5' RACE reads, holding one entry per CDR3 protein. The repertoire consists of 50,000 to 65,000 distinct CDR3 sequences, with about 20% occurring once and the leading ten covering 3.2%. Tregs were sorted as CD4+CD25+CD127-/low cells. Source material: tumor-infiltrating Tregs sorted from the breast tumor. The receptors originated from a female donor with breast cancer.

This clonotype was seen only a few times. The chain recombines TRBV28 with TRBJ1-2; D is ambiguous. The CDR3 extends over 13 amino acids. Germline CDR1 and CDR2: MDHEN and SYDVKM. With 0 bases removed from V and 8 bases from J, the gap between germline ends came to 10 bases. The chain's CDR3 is CASSLWSGNGYTF. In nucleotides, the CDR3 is TGTGCCAGCAGTTTATGGTCCGGGAACGGCTACACCTTC.

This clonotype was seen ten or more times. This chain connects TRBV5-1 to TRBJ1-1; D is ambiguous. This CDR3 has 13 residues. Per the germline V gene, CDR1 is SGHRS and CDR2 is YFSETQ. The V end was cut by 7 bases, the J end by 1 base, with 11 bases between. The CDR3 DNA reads TGCGCCAGCTCCATACAGCCGAACACTGAAGCTTTCTTT. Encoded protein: CASSIQPNTEAFF. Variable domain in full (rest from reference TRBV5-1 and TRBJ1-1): KAGVTQTPRYLIKTRGQQVTLSCSPISGHRSVSWYQQTPGQGLQFLFEYFSETQRNKGNFPGRFSGRQFSNSRSEMNVSTLELGDSALYLCASSIQPNTEAFFGQGTRLTVV.

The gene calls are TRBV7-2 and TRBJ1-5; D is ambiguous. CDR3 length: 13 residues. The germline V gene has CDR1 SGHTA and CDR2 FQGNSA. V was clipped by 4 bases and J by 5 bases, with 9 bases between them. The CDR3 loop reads CASSSQNYQPQHF. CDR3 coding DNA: TGTGCCAGCAGCTCCCAGAATTATCAGCCCCAGCATTTT.

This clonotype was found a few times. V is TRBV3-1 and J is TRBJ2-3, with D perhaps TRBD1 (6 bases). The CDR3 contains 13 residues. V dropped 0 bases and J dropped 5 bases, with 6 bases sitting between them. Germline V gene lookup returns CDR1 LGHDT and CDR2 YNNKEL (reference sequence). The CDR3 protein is CASSQEGGDTQYF. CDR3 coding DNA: TGTGCCAGCAGCCAAGAAGGGGGAGATACGCAGTATTTT.

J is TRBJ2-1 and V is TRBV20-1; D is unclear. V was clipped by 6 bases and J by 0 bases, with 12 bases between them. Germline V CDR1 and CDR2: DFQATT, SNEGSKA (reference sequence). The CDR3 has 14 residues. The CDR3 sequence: CSAPKPLSYNEQFF. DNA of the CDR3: TGCAGTGCCCCCAAACCCCTCTCCTACAATGAGCAGTTCTTC.

CDR3 nucleotides: TGTGCCAGCAGCTTAGCCGGAGTAGCGGATACGCAGTATTTT. Translation: CASSLAGVADTQYF. This rearrangement joins TRBV7-6 to TRBJ2-3; D possibly corresponds to TRBD2 (5 bases). Trimming cost V 0 bases and J 6 bases, with 10 bases left between them. Germline lookup yields CDR1 SGHVS and CDR2 FNYEAQ. The CDR3 is 14 amino acids.

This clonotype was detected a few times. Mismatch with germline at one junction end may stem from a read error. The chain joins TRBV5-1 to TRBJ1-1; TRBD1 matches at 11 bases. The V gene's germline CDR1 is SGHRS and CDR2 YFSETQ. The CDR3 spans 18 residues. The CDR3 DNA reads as TGCGCCAGCAGCTTCCGGACAGGGGGCCTGAATAGGAACTCTGAAGCTTTCTTT. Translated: CASSFRTGGLNRNSEAFF.

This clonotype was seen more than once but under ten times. CDR3 DNA: TGTGCCAGCAGCCCCGGCTACCTTCGCACAGATACGCAGTATTTT. The encoded protein is CASSPGYLRTDTQYF. The rearrangement joins TRBV7-2 to TRBJ2-3; unclear D gene. This CDR3 spans 15 amino acids. Germline-derived CDR1 and CDR2 are SGHTA and FQGNSA. V lost 5 bases and J 1 base, leaving 13 bases between the germline ends.

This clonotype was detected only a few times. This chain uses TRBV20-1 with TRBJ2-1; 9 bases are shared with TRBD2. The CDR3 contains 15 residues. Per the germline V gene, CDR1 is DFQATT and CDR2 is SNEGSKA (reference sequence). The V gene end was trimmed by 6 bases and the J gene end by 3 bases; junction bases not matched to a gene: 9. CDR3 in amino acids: CSADTGTSFYNEQFF. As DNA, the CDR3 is TGCAGTGCGGACACCGGGACTAGCTTCTACAATGAGCAGTTCTTC.

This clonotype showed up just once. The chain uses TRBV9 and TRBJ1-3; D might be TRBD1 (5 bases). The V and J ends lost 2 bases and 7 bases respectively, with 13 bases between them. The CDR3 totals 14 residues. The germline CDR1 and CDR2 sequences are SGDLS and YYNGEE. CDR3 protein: CASSVGGTGNTIYF. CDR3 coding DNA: TGTGCCAGCAGCGTGGGAGGGACCGGGAACACCATATATTTT.

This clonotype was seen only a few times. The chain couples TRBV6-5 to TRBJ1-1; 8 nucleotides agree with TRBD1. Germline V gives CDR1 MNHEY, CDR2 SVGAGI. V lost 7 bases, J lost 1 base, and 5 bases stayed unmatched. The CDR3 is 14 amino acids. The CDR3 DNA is TGTGCCAGCAAACGACAGGGGACGAACACTGAAGCTTTCTTT. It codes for CASKRQGTNTEAFF.

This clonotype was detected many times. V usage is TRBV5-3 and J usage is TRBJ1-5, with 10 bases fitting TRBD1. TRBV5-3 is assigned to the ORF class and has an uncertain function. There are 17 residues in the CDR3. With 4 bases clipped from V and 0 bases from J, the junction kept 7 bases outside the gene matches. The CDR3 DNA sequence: TGTGCCAGAAGCCCGACAGGGGGCCTCTATAGCAATCAGCCCCAGCATTTT. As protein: CARSPTGGLYSNQPQHF.

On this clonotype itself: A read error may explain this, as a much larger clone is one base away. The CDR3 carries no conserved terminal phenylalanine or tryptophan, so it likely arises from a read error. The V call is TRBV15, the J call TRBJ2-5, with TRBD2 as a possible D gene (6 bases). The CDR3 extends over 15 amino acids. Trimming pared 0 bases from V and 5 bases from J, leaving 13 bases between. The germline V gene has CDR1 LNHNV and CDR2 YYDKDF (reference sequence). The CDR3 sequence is CATSRDGGDGETQYY. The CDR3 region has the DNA TGTGCCACCAGCAGAGACGGGGGAGACGGGGAGACCCAGTACTAC.

Here the CDR3 reads CASSPLIAVSTDTQYF. The DNA of the CDR3 is TGTGCCAGCAGCCCCCTGATAGCAGTATCCACAGATACGCAGTATTTT. The rearrangement joins TRBV7-9 to TRBJ2-3; D is ambiguous. This CDR3 is built from 16 residues. Germline CDR1 and CDR2: SEHNR and FQNEAQ (reference sequence). The ends were cut back, 5 bases at V and 2 bases at J, with 17 bases in the middle. Filled out from reference TRBV7-9 and TRBJ2-3, the complete variable domain reads DTGVSQNPRHKITKRGQNVTFRCDPISEHNRLYWYRQTLGQGPEFLTYFQNEAQLEKSRLLSDRFSAERPKGSFSTLEIQRTEQGDSAMYLCASSPLIAVSTDTQYFGPGTRLTVL.

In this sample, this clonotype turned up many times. CDR3 residues: CASSQGEGGMNTEAFF. CDR3 sequence (DNA): TGCGCCAGCAGCCAGGGGGAGGGTGGAATGAACACTGAAGCTTTCTTT. The chain uses TRBV5-1 and TRBJ1-1, with 7 bases fitting TRBD1. The CDR3 covers 16 residues. From germline, CDR1 is SGHRS and CDR2 YFSETQ. Unmatched junction bases numbered 9, after V lost 4 bases and J lost 0 bases.

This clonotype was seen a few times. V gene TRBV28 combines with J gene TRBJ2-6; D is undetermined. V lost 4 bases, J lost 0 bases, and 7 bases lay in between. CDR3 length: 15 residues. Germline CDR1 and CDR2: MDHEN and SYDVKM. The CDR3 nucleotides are TGTGCCAGCAGTTCCGGAAGCTCTGGGGCCAACGTCCTGACTTTC. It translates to CASSSGSSGANVLTF.

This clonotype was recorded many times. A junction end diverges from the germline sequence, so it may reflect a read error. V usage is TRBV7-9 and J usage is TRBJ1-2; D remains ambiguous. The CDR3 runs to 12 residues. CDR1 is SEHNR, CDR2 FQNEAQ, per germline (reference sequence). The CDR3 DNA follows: TGTGCCAGCAGCTTAGTGGGGTATGACTACACCTTC. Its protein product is CASSLVGYDYTF.

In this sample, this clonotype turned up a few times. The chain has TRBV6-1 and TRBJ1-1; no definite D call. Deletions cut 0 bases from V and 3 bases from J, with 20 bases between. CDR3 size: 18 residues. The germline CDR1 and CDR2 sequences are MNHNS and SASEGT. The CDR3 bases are TGTGCCAGCAGTGAAGCCCATCGTCCCGATTCTTGGGACACTGAAGCTTTCTTT. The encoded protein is CASSEAHRPDSWDTEAFF.

CDR3 sequence reads: CASSLKRQGTGELFF. In nucleotides, the CDR3 is TGTGCCAGCAGCTTAAAAAGACAGGGCACCGGGGAGCTGTTTTTT. This chain uses TRBV7-9 with TRBJ2-2, with 7 bases aligning to TRBD1. J gave up 4 bases and V 2 bases, and 4 bases lay outside the gene matches. The CDR3 runs 15 residues. Germline V gives CDR1 SEHNR, CDR2 FQNEAQ (reference sequence).

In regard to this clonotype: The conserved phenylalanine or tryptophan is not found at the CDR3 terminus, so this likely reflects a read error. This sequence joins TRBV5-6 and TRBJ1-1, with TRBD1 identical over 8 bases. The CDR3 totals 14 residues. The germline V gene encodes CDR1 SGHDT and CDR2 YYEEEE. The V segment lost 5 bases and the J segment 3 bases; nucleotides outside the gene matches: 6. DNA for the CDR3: TGTGCCAGCAGTCCGGACAGGGAGTACACTGAAGCTTTCGTT. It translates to CASSPDREYTEAFV.

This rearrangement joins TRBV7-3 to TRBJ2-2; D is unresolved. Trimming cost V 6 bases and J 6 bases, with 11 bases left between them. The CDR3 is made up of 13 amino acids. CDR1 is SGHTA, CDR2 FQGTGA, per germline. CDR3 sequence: CASSDNGSGELFF. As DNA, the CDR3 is TGTGCCAGCAGTGATAACGGGTCCGGGGAGCTGTTTTTT.

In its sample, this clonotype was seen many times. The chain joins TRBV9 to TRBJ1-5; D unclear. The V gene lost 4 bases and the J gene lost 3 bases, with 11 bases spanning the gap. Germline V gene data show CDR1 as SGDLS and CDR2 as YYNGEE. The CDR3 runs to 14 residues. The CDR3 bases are TGTGCCAGCAGCCCGACGGGTAACAATCAGCCCCAGCATTTT. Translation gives CASSPTGNNQPQHF.

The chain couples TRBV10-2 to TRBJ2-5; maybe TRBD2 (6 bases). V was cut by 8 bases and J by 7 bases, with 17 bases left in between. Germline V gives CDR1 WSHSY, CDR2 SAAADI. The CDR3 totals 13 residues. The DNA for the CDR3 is TGCGCCAGCGCGGGGACTGCCAGCGGGACCCAGTACTTC. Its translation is CASAGTASGTQYF.